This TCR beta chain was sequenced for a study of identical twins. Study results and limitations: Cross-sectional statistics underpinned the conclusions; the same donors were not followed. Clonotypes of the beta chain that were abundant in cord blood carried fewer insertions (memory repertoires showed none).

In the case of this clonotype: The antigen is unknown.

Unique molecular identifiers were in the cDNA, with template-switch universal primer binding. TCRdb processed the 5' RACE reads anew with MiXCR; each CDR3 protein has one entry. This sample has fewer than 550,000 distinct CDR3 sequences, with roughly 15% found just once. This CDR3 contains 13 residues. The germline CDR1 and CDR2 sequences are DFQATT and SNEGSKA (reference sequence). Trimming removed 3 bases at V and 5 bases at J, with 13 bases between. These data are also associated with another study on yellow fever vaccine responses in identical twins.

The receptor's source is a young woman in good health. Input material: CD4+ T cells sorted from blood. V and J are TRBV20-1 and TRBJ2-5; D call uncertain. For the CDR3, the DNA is TGCAGTGCTAGGACTGGTGCCGGTGAGACCCAGTACTTC. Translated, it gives CSARTGAGETQYF.